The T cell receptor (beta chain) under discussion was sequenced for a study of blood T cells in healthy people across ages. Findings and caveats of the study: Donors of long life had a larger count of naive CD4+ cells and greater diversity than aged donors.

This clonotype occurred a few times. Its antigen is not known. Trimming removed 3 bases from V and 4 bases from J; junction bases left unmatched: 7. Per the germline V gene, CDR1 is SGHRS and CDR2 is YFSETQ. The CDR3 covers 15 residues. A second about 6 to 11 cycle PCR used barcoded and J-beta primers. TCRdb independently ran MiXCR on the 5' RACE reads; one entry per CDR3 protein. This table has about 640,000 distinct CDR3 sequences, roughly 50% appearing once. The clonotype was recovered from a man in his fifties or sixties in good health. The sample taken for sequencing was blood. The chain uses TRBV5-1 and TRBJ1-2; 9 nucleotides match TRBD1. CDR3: CASSSSGQGTYGYTF. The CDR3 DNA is TGCGCCAGCAGCTCGTCAGGACAGGGGACCTATGGCTACACCTTC.